The 30 T cell receptor beta chains in this list originate from one sample, sequenced in a study of shared clonotypes between healthy human individuals. Assay: immunoSEQ multiplex PCR; the TCRdb copy retains only in-frame clones and omits some. The sample carries 2,500,000 or so clones, around 94% recorded once. The sample taken for sequencing was naive CD4+ T cells sorted from blood. The subset denotes: CD45RA+ positively selected. These receptor sequences come from a young man in good health.

The V gene is TRBV18, the J gene TRBJ2-4, with D perhaps matching TRBD1 or TRBD2 (6 bases each). Germline assignment: CDR1 KGHSH and CDR2 LQKENI. This CDR3 is built from 15 residues. Deletions cut 6 bases from V and 0 bases from J, with 12 bases between. The CDR3: CASSPGAGAKNIQYF. The CDR3 nucleotides read TGTGCCAGCTCTCCGGGGGCGGGAGCCAAAAACATTCAGTACTTC.

In regard to this clone: Mismatch with germline at one junction end may stem from a read error. The V call is TRBV7-7, the J call TRBJ2-1, with TRBD2 matching 8 bases. The CDR3 is 13 residues long. Germline CDR1 is SSHAT and CDR2 is FNYEAQ (reference sequence). This CDR3 reads CASSHRGGNEQFF. CDR3 coding DNA: TGTGCTAGCAGCCACCGGGGGGGGAATGAGCAGTTCTTC.

This chain joins TRBV11-3 and TRBJ2-1; D not resolved. CDR1 and CDR2 (germline): SGHNT, YENEEA. CDR3 length equals 12 residues. V was pared by 1 base and J by 7 bases, with 5 bases between. In DNA, the CDR3 is TGTGCCAGCAGCTTAGTAGCTAATGAGCAGTTCTTC. Its protein is CASSLVANEQFF.

The chain recombines TRBV10-1 with TRBJ2-1; the D gene is possibly TRBD2 (6 bases). The CDR3 extends over 8 amino acids. Between the trimmed V and J ends, which lost 8 bases and 16 bases, there was a span of 9 bases. Germline V gene lookup returns CDR1 WNHNN and CDR2 SYGVQD (reference sequence). CDR3 coding DNA: TGCGCCAGCGGAGGGCCCTTCTTC. Translating it yields CASGGPFF.

This clone has a single count. The rearrangement links TRBV28 to TRBJ1-4, with D hard to call. This CDR3 contains 15 residues. V lost 6 bases, J lost 4 bases, and 15 bases lay in between. From germline, CDR1 is MDHEN and CDR2 SYDVKM. Here the CDR3 reads CASSAKGQSNEKLFF. CDR3 nucleotides: TGTGCCAGCAGCGCTAAAGGGCAGAGTAATGAAAAACTGTTTTTT. The variable domain in full, completed from reference TRBV28 and TRBJ1-4, reads DVKVTQSSRYLVKRTGEKVFLECVQDMDHENMFWYRQDPGLGLRLIYFSYDVKMKEKGDIPEGYSVSREKKERFSLILESASTNQTSMYLCASSAKGQSNEKLFFGSGTQLSVL.

The chain joins TRBV6-6 to TRBJ1-5, with D perhaps matching TRBD1 (6 bases). Germline V CDR1 and CDR2: MNHNY, SVGAGI (reference sequence). With 2 bases removed from V and 6 bases from J, the gap between germline ends came to 11 bases. The CDR3 consists of 14 residues. CDR3 DNA sequence: TGTGCCAGCAGTTACGGGGCAGGGGTTCAGCCCCAGCATTTT. This gives the protein CASSYGAGVQPQHF.

V and J are TRBV19 and TRBJ2-1; a weak D match, TRBD1 (5 bases). Trimming pared 2 bases from V and 6 bases from J, leaving 17 bases between. Per germline, CDR1 LNHDA and CDR2 SQIVND (reference sequence). The length of the CDR3 is 16 residues. The CDR3 bases are TGTGCCAGTAGTATAAGGGGTGTGTTAACTTTCAATGAGCAGTTCTTC. This translates into CASSIRGVLTFNEQFF.

The chain uses TRBV7-8 and TRBJ2-3; 11 nucleotides agree with TRBD1. With V trimmed by 7 bases and J by 2 bases, 8 bases remained unmatched. The CDR3 is 16 amino acids. Per the germline V gene, CDR1 is SGHVS and CDR2 is FQNEAQ. CDR3: CASTKMGQGVTDTQYF. CDR3 DNA: TGTGCCAGCACCAAAATGGGACAGGGGGTCACAGATACGCAGTATTTT.

The chain uses TRBV7-9 and TRBJ1-2; no definite D call. Between the trimmed V and J ends, which lost 0 bases and 3 bases, there was a span of 8 bases. From germline, CDR1 is SEHNR and CDR2 FQNEAQ (reference sequence). There are 14 residues in the CDR3. The CDR3 region is CASSLAEFDYGYTF. In DNA, the CDR3 is TGTGCCAGCAGCTTAGCTGAGTTTGACTATGGCTACACCTTC.

J is TRBJ1-1 and V is TRBV7-8; possible D gene TRBD1, 5 bases. Germline V gene sequence: CDR1 SGHVS, CDR2 FQNEAQ. The CDR3 length is 15 residues. V dropped 5 bases and J dropped 6 bases, with 19 bases sitting between them. In DNA form, the CDR3 reads TGTGCCAGCAGCCCGCCGGGGCAGGGAGTGCCTGAAGCTTTCTTT. Encoded protein: CASSPPGQGVPEAFF.

The chain employs TRBV10-3 and TRBJ1-1; possible D gene TRBD1, 5 bases. Trimming took off 2 bases at V and 1 base at J, with 11 bases between the two ends. CDR1 ENHRY and CDR2 SYGVKD come from the germline V gene. The CDR3 totals 15 residues. The CDR3 region has the DNA TGTGCCATCAGTGAGGGGGCGCGGGGGAACACTGAAGCTTTCTTT. It specifies CAISEGARGNTEAFF.

The chain links TRBV6-1 to TRBJ1-2; 9 nucleotides align to TRBD1. The CDR3 runs 14 residues. Trimming at V came to 5 bases and at J to 5 bases, leaving 6 bases not matched to a gene. Germline V gene data show CDR1 as MNHNS and CDR2 as SASEGT. The CDR3 bases are TGTGCCAGCAGTATGGGACAGGGAGATTATGGCTACACCTTC. It yields the protein CASSMGQGDYGYTF.

This sequence joins TRBV5-5 and TRBJ1-1; D is unresolved. CDR1 SGHKS and CDR2 YYEKEE come from the germline V gene (reference sequence). Trimming shortened V by 4 bases and J by 6 bases, and 16 bases separated the two germline ends. The CDR3 consists of 14 residues. The CDR3 spells CASSNLQGFPEAFF. The CDR3 nucleotides are TGTGCCAGCAGCAACCTACAAGGATTCCCTGAAGCTTTCTTT.

V gene TRBV7-2 combines with J gene TRBJ2-5; perhaps TRBD2 as D (6 bases). Between the trimmed V and J ends, which lost 5 bases and 2 bases, there was a span of 12 bases. The length of the CDR3 is 14 residues. Germline CDR1 SGHTA, CDR2 FQGNSA. CDR3 bases: TGTGCCAGCAGCCGACGCGGGGCTCAAGAGACCCAGTACTTC. It encodes CASSRRGAQETQYF.

CDR3 sequence (DNA): TGTGCCAGCAGCTTTACCCGGACGACGACTTACGGGACTAATGAAAAACTGTTTTTT. Translating gives CASSFTRTTTYGTNEKLFF. The rearrangement links TRBV5-4 to TRBJ1-4; D remains unclear. CDR3 length: 19 amino acids. Germline lookup yields CDR1 SGHNT and CDR2 YYREEE (reference sequence). Trimming removed 2 bases from V and 2 bases from J, with 22 bases in between.

There are a few counts of this clone. This chain connects TRBV11-2 to TRBJ1-5, with D hard to call. The CDR3 is 13 residues long. The ends were cut back, 5 bases at V and 8 bases at J, with 13 bases in the middle. The V gene's germline CDR1 is SGHAT and CDR2 FQNNGV. CDR3 in DNA: TGTGCCAGCAGCAGATCCCCGGTGGAGCCCCAGCATTTT. It codes for CASSRSPVEPQHF. Full variable domain (outside the CDR3, taken from reference TRBV11-2 and TRBJ1-5): EAGVAQSPRYKIIEKRQSVAFWCNPISGHATLYWYQQILGQGPKLLIQFQNNGVVDDSQLPKDRFSAERLKGVDSTLKIQPAKLEDSAVYLCASSRSPVEPQHFGDGTRLSIL.

The rearrangement joins TRBV19 to TRBJ2-2; 7 nucleotides match TRBD2. CDR3 length: 15 residues. CDR1 is LNHDA, CDR2 SQIVND, per germline (reference sequence). J lost 10 bases, V lost 7 bases, and 15 bases had no gene match. The CDR3 here is CASTSGDRRRAELFF. The DNA of the CDR3 is TGTGCCAGTACCAGCGGGGACCGCCGACGGGCGGAGCTGTTTTTT.

The chain combines TRBV9 with TRBJ2-5; the D is unclear. Germline lookup yields CDR1 SGDLS and CDR2 YYNGEE. Deletions cut 4 bases from V and 2 bases from J, with 15 bases between. The CDR3 has 15 residues. The CDR3 loop is CASSPWYGTQETQYF. DNA for the CDR3: TGTGCCAGCAGCCCCTGGTACGGTACTCAAGAGACCCAGTACTTC.

With respect to this clone: Other nucleotide sequences in the sample specify the same CDR3. The genes are TRBV2 and TRBJ2-3; D is perhaps TRBD2 (6 bases). Germline V gene lookup returns CDR1 SNHLY and CDR2 FYNNEI. V lost 6 bases and J 1 base, leaving 11 bases between the germline ends. The CDR3 length is 14 residues. For the CDR3, the DNA is TGTGCCAGCAGGGAGGGACTGGGCACAGATACGCAGTATTTT. It is translated as CASREGLGTDTQYF.

The chain joins TRBV30 to TRBJ2-7; possibly TRBD2 for D (5 bases). V lost 1 base, J lost 9 bases, and 16 bases lay in between. Germline CDR1 is GTSNPN and CDR2 is SVGIG (reference sequence). This CDR3 has 13 amino acids. The CDR3 nucleotides are TGTGCCTGGAGTGAGGTTTTAACCGGGATGCAGTACTTC. This sequence encodes CAWSEVLTGMQYF.

The chain joins TRBV19 to TRBJ2-1; 8 nucleotides line up with TRBD2. CDR1 and CDR2 (germline): LNHDA, SQIVND (reference sequence). The CDR3 consists of 14 residues. With V trimmed by 5 bases and J by 5 bases, 5 bases remained unmatched. The CDR3, as DNA: TGTGCCAGTAGTCCTTGGACTAGCAACAATGAGCAGTTCTTC. Its protein is CASSPWTSNNEQFF.

The gene calls are TRBV4-1 and TRBJ1-6; no reliable D call. Germline V gene sequence: CDR1 MGHRA, CDR2 YSYEKL. There are 14 residues in the CDR3. Trimming shortened V by 1 base and J by 7 bases, and 8 bases separated the two germline ends. The DNA for the CDR3 is TGCGCCAGCAGCCAAGCGAGGCTCAATTCACCCCTCCACTTT. Translating gives CASSQARLNSPLHF.

The chain is built from TRBV5-1 and TRBJ1-4; TRBD1 is a possible D gene (6 bases). With 1 base removed from V and 4 bases from J, the gap between germline ends came to 8 bases. Germline V lookup: CDR1 SGHRS, CDR2 YFSETQ. The CDR3 has 14 residues. The CDR3 nucleotides read TGCGCCAGCAGCTTGACACAGGGTAATGAAAAACTGTTTTTT. Translated, it gives CASSLTQGNEKLFF.

The J gene is TRBJ2-7, the V gene TRBV4-3; D uncertain. The CDR3 is 15 residues long. V lost 1 base and J lost 0, with 10 bases in between. Germline CDR1 reads LGHNA; CDR2 reads YSLEER. As DNA, the CDR3 is TGCGCCAGCAGCCAAGCAATCCAGACCTCCTACGAGCAGTACTTC. Protein sequence: CASSQAIQTSYEQYF.

V and J are TRBV6-5 and TRBJ2-7, with 7 bases matching TRBD2. Unmatched junction bases numbered 11, after V lost 10 bases and J lost 2 bases. Germline loops: CDR1 MNHEY, CDR2 SVGAGI. The CDR3 consists of 14 residues. The CDR3 loop is CATKRGIIAYEQYF. The CDR3 bases are TGTGCCACCAAGCGGGGCATCATCGCCTACGAGCAGTACTTC.

This chain links TRBV5-1 with TRBJ2-3; 10 nucleotides match TRBD1. Losses at the gene ends were 1 base for V and 4 bases for J; bases not matched to a gene: 6. The germline V gene encodes CDR1 SGHRS and CDR2 YFSETQ. The CDR3 sequence is 16 residues long. In nucleotides, the CDR3 is TGCGCCAGCAGCTTGACCGGGACAGGGGCTCCAGATACGCAGTATTTT. This translates into CASSLTGTGAPDTQYF.

This rearrangement joins TRBV7-2 to TRBJ2-5; D may be TRBD2 (6 bases). The V gene's germline CDR1 is SGHTA and CDR2 FQGNSA. This CDR3 contains 12 residues. Trimming shortened V by 4 bases and J by 8 bases, and 11 bases separated the two germline ends. Here the CDR3 DNA reads TGTGCCAGCAGCTCCTACGGGGGAACCCAGTACTTC. Protein product: CASSSYGGTQYF.

The chain is built from TRBV5-4 and TRBJ2-5; D possibly matches TRBD1 or TRBD2 (5 bases each). Germline lookup yields CDR1 SGHNT and CDR2 YYREEE (reference sequence). Between the trimmed V and J ends, which lost 5 bases and 1 base, there was a span of 12 bases. The CDR3 runs to 14 residues. As DNA, the CDR3 is TGTGCCAGCAGTAGGGACGGGACCCAAGAGACCCAGTACTTC. Translation: CASSRDGTQETQYF.

V and J are TRBV30 and TRBJ2-3; 9 positions agree with TRBD2. V shed 2 bases, J shed 2 bases, and the junction held 5 bases outside the gene matches. The CDR3 contains 15 residues. The germline gives CDR1 GTSNPN, CDR2 SVGIG (reference sequence). CDR3 DNA: TGTGCCTGGAGTCAGCGGGGGGCAAACACAGATACGCAGTATTTT. Its protein is CAWSQRGANTDTQYF.

This sequence joins TRBV18 and TRBJ2-2, with D possibly matching TRBD2 (6 bases). Trimming cost V 3 bases and J 2 bases, with 10 bases left between them. CDR1 is KGHSH and CDR2 is LQKENI in the germline V gene. The CDR3 runs to 15 residues. The CDR3 coding sequence is TGTGCCAGCTCACCGCTAGCGATCAACACCGGGGAGCTGTTTTTT. Translating gives CASSPLAINTGELFF.